This TCR beta chain was obtained from a study of blood T cells in healthy people across ages. A second roughly 6 to 12 cycle PCR used barcoded and J-beta primers. From the 5' RACE reads, TCRdb called clonotypes with MiXCR, one entry per CDR3 protein. The data hold more than 1.4 million distinct CDR3 sequences, with around two fifths observed a single time. A word on this clonotype: The antigen remains undetermined.

Findings of the study overall: Older age went with lower TCR beta diversity per million T cells, in a roughly linear way.

Material for sequencing was blood. The clonotype comes from a woman aged 18-30 years in good health.

The CDR3 sequence is CASGGQGKSNYGYTF. CDR3 DNA: TGTGCCAGCGGTGGACAGGGGAAGTCTAACTATGGCTACACCTTC. The chain employs TRBV3-1 and TRBJ1-2; 9 nucleotides agree with TRBD1. J lost 0 bases, V lost 8 bases, and 7 bases had no gene match. There are 15 residues in the CDR3. Germline assignment: CDR1 LGHDT and CDR2 YNNKEL (reference sequence).